Sequencing of this T cell receptor beta chain was carried out in a study of T cells after yellow fever vaccination. TCRdb re-called the 5' RACE reads with MiXCR, one entry per CDR3 protein. Of under 400,000 distinct CDR3 sequences listed, 11% were seen once; the top ten hold 18%. The V and J ends lost 3 bases and 5 bases respectively, with 11 bases between them. CDR1 is MNHEY, CDR2 SMNVEV, per germline (reference sequence). This CDR3 contains 14 residues. Overall study findings and caveats: Some clonotypes, a small share, were shared between CD4 and CD8 compartments.

The table lists this clonotype with many counts. Its matching antigen is unknown. The sample here was PBMCs, taken on the day of the first yellow fever vaccination. The TCR comes from a man younger than 30 who received the YFV17D yellow fever vaccine. The gene calls are TRBV27 and TRBJ1-5; tentative D call: TRBD1 (6 bases). CDR3 bases: TGTGCCAGCAGTTTCCCAGGGGCCGATCAGCCCCAGCATTTT. Encoded protein: CASSFPGADQPQHF.